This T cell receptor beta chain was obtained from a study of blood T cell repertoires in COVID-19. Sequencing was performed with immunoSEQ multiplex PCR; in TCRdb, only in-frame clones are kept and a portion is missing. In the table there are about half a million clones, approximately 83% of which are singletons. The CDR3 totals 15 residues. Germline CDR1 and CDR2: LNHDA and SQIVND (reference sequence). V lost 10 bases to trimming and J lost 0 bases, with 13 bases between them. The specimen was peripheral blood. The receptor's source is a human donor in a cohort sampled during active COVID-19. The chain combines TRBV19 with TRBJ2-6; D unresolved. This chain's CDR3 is CATDTTHSGANVLTF. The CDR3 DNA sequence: TGTGCCACCGACACCACGCACTCTGGGGCCAACGTCCTGACTTTC.